Presented here are 20 T cell receptor beta chains from one specimen sequenced in a study of blood T cell repertoires in COVID-19. Using immunoSEQ multiplex PCR, the repertoire was profiled, and TCRdb retains in-frame clones only, with some absent. The sample includes roughly 200,000 clones, more than 80% of them seen just once. Sequencing was carried out using PBMCs or T cells enriched from blood (not recorded which). The receptors come from a man between 40 and 49 years old who had recovered from COVID-19.

The CDR3 sequence: CASSVRDGPQHF. DNA of the CDR3: TGTGCCAGCAGTGTCAGGGATGGACCCCAGCATTTT. The chain combines TRBV2 with TRBJ1-5; tentatively, D is TRBD1 (5 bases). Per the germline V gene, CDR1 is SNHLY and CDR2 is FYNNEI. V was shortened by 4 bases and J by 10 bases, with 11 bases between the two germline ends. CDR3 length equals 12 residues.

This chain connects TRBV3-1 (or the pseudogene TRBV3-2) to TRBJ2-7; 7 nucleotides line up with TRBD1. Germline lookup yields CDR1 LGHDT and CDR2 YNNKEL (reference sequence). V shed 4 bases, J shed 3 bases, and the junction held 3 bases outside the gene matches. CDR3 length: 13 residues. CDR3 sequence (DNA): TGTGCCAGCAGCCTCGGACAGGTCTACGAGCAGTACTTC. Protein: CASSLGQVYEQYF.

DNA for the CDR3: TGTGCCAGCAGCCTGGGAGGGGACTCCTACGAGCAGTACTTC. Residues: CASSLGGDSYEQYF. The chain has TRBV11-3 and TRBJ2-7; TRBD2 agrees at 7 bases. From germline, CDR1 is SGHNT and CDR2 YENEEA. This CDR3 is built from 14 residues. Trimming cost V 5 bases and J 0 bases; bases outside gene matches: 4.

This clone was seen only once. This chain uses TRBV6-4 with TRBJ2-1; possible D gene TRBD2, 6 bases. CDR3 length: 15 amino acids. The V end was cut by 1 base, the J end by 5 bases, with 12 bases between. Germline V gene lookup returns CDR1 MRHNA and CDR2 SNTAGT. This CDR3 reads CASSDYGGGDNEQFF. CDR3 in DNA: TGTGCCAGCAGTGACTACGGGGGAGGCGACAATGAGCAGTTCTTC.

The chain is built from TRBV7-9 and TRBJ1-2, with TRBD1 matching 7 bases. Unmatched junction bases numbered 8, after V lost 5 bases and J lost 5 bases. CDR3 length: 14 amino acids. From germline, CDR1 is SEHNR and CDR2 FQNEAQ (reference sequence). The CDR3 DNA reads as TGTGCCAGCAGCCGTGGGACAGTCGGGTATGGCTACACCTTC. This translates into CASSRGTVGYGYTF.

Details on this clone: One junction end does not reproduce the germline sequence, and a read error may be involved. The CDR3 reads CPPRREYKYF. CDR3 coding DNA: TGCCCCCCCAGACGGGAGTATAAGTACTTC. The rearrangement links TRBV19 to TRBJ2-7, with D possibly TRBD2 on 6 matching bases. Looked up from germline, CDR1 is LNHDA and CDR2 is SQIVND (reference sequence). The CDR3 totals 10 residues. The entire variable domain, with the rest obtained from reference TRBV19 and TRBJ2-7, is as follows: DGGITQSPKYLFRKEGQNVTLSCEQNLNHDAMYWYRQDPGQGLRLIYYSQIVNDFQKGDIAEGYSVSREKKESFPLTVTSAQKNPTAFYLCPPRREYKYFGPGTRLTVT.

The chain is built from TRBV5-1 and TRBJ1-6; 7 bases match TRBD1. The CDR3 covers 16 residues. Trimming took 4 bases from V and 7 from J; bases not matched to a gene: 11. The germline gives CDR1 SGHRS, CDR2 YFSETQ. CDR3 region: CASSPETGRRNSPLHF. As DNA, the CDR3 is TGCGCCAGCAGCCCTGAGACAGGGCGGAGGAATTCACCCCTCCACTTT. Using reference TRBV5-1 and TRBJ1-6 for the parts outside the CDR3, the full variable domain is KAGVTQTPRYLIKTRGQQVTLSCSPISGHRSVSWYQQTPGQGLQFLFEYFSETQRNKGNFPGRFSGRQFSNSRSEMNVSTLELGDSALYLCASSPETGRRNSPLHFGNGTRLTVT.

This rearrangement joins TRBV5-4 to TRBJ2-5, with D possibly matching TRBD1 (7 bases). Germline loops: CDR1 SGHNT, CDR2 YYREEE (reference sequence). V gave up 4 bases and J gave up 3 bases, with 19 bases separating them. The CDR3 runs 16 residues. The CDR3 sequence: CASSPGRGGEKETQYF. Here the CDR3 DNA reads TGTGCCAGCAGCCCCGGGAGAGGGGGCGAAAAAGAGACCCAGTACTTC.

This chain uses TRBV5-1 with TRBJ1-2, with D unresolved. The V end was cut by 0 bases, the J end by 8 bases, with 11 bases between. The CDR3 has 13 residues. Germline CDR1 is SGHRS and CDR2 is YFSETQ. The CDR3 is CASSLVSERGYTF. In DNA form, the CDR3 reads TGCGCCAGCAGCTTGGTCTCTGAGAGGGGCTACACCTTC.

This chain connects TRBV29-1 to TRBJ2-2; D is possibly TRBD1 (6 bases). From germline, CDR1 is SQVTM and CDR2 ANQGSEA. The CDR3 is made up of 15 amino acids. The V end was cut by 4 bases, the J end by 5 bases, with 17 bases between. In nucleotides, the CDR3 is TGCAGCGTTGGAGATTTCAGGGGCGGGACCGGGGAGCTGTTTTTT. Protein sequence: CSVGDFRGGTGELFF.

The V gene is TRBV5-1, the J gene TRBJ2-2; D is perhaps TRBD2 (10 bases). Germline V gene data show CDR1 as SGHRS and CDR2 as YFSETQ. The CDR3 contains 19 residues. V gave up 7 bases and J gave up 0 bases, with 25 bases separating them. The CDR3 reads CASEPGQGLAYANTGELFF. CDR3 coding DNA: TGCGCCAGCGAACCGGGACAGGGACTAGCGTACGCGAACACCGGGGAGCTGTTTTTT.

The J gene is TRBJ1-3, the V gene TRBV13, with 8 positions matching TRBD1. The CDR3 contains 16 residues. CDR1 PRHDT and CDR2 FYEKMQ come from the germline V gene (reference sequence). J lost 3 bases, V lost 4 bases, and 8 bases had no gene match. CDR3 protein: CASSSPQGAHGNTIYF. The CDR3 coding sequence is TGTGCCAGCAGCTCGCCGCAGGGGGCGCATGGAAACACCATATATTTT.

This chain joins TRBV2 and TRBJ2-6; tentative D call: TRBD2 (6 bases). V shed 8 bases and J shed 0 bases, with 17 bases lying between them. There are 17 residues in the CDR3. From germline, CDR1 is SNHLY and CDR2 FYNNEI. CDR3 sequence (DNA): TGTGCCAGCGGTCGGTGGGACTCATTCTCTGGGGCCAACGTCCTGACTTTC. It is translated as CASGRWDSFSGANVLTF. The full variable domain, its missing parts supplied by reference TRBV2 and TRBJ2-6, is EPEVTQTPSHQVTQMGQEVILRCVPISNHLYFYWYRQILGQKVEFLVSFYNNEISEKSEIFDDQFSVERPDGSNFTLKIRSTKLEDSAMYFCASGRWDSFSGANVLTFGAGSRLTVL.

There are a few counts of this clone. CDR3 DNA sequence: TGTGCCAGCAGCTTGGCGACTGAATACGAGCAGTACTTC. Translated, it gives CASSLATEYEQYF. V gene TRBV7-3 combines with J gene TRBJ2-7, with D hard to call. The V end was cut by 3 bases, the J end by 4 bases, with 10 bases between. CDR3 length equals 13 residues. The V gene's germline CDR1 is SGHTA and CDR2 FQGTGA.

V usage is TRBV5-8 and J usage is TRBJ1-4; 9 positions match TRBD1. The CDR3 contains 14 residues. V lost 4 bases to trimming and J lost 4 bases; unmatched junction nucleotides: 2. From germline, CDR1 is SGHTS and CDR2 YDEGEE. DNA of the CDR3: TGTGCCAGCAGCCCGGGACAGGGTAATGAAAAACTGTTTTTT. Protein sequence: CASSPGQGNEKLFF.

In its sample, this clone was seen a few times. This sequence joins TRBV5-1 and TRBJ2-7, with unresolved D. Germline loops: CDR1 SGHRS, CDR2 YFSETQ. Trimming removed 4 bases at V and 5 bases at J, with 16 bases between. The CDR3 consists of 14 residues. The CDR3 here is CASSLQLNTDEQYF. As DNA, the CDR3 is TGCGCCAGCAGCCTTCAATTAAATACGGACGAGCAGTACTTC. Based on the CDR3 plus reference TRBV5-1 and TRBJ2-7, the full variable domain is KAGVTQTPRYLIKTRGQQVTLSCSPISGHRSVSWYQQTPGQGLQFLFEYFSETQRNKGNFPGRFSGRQFSNSRSEMNVSTLELGDSALYLCASSLQLNTDEQYFGPGTRLTVT.

This clone turned up a few times. The chain employs TRBV6-2 or TRBV6-3 and TRBJ1-5; 7 bases agree with TRBD1. CDR1 and CDR2 from the germline V gene are MNHEY and SVGEGT. The V segment lost 0 bases and the J segment 8 bases; nucleotides outside the gene matches: 19. This CDR3 has 19 amino acids. The CDR3 region has the DNA TGTGCCAGCAGTTACTCTCGGTTGACAGGGCTGGGGGGTGAGAAGCCCCAGCATTTT. Translated, it gives CASSYSRLTGLGGEKPQHF.

The CDR3 loop reads CASSEEGLGAFF. CDR3 nucleotides: TGTGCCAGCAGTGAAGAGGGGCTTGGAGCTTTCTTT. The chain links TRBV2 to TRBJ1-1; D is possibly TRBD1 (5 bases). Germline CDR1 SNHLY, CDR2 FYNNEI. The V end was cut by 1 base, the J end by 10 bases, with 10 bases between. The CDR3 has 12 residues.

The chain combines TRBV6-5 with TRBJ1-2, with D possibly being TRBD1 (6 bases). This CDR3 is built from 14 residues. The V gene lost 2 bases and the J gene lost 6 bases, with 13 bases spanning the gap. Germline-derived CDR1 and CDR2 are MNHEY and SVGAGI. The CDR3 DNA reads as TGTGCCAGCAGTTACCAGACAGGTCTTAATGGCTACACCTTC. Protein sequence: CASSYQTGLNGYTF.

The chain is built from TRBV6-5 and TRBJ1-2; no reliable D call. The CDR3 spans 13 residues. V shed 6 bases and J shed 4 bases, with 12 bases lying between them. Per the germline V gene, CDR1 is MNHEY and CDR2 is SVGAGI. CDR3 coding DNA: TGTGCCAGCAGCCCCGTCTCGGGCTATGGCTACACCTTC. As protein: CASSPVSGYGYTF.